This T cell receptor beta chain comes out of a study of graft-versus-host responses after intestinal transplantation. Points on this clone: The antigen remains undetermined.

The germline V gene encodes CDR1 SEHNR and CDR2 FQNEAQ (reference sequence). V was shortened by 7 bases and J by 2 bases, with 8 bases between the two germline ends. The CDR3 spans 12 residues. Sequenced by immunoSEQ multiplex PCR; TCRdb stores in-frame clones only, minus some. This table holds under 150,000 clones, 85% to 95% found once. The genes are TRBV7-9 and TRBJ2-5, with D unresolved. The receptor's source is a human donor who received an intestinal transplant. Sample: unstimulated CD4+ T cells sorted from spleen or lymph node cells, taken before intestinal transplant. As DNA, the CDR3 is TGTGCCAGCAACAGACTTCAAGAGACCCAGTACTTC. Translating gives CASNRLQETQYF.